The text below deals with one T cell receptor beta chain. These data are taken from a study of blood T cell repertoires in COVID-19. The overall study: Both acute and convalescent COVID-19 samples were obtained from the United States, Italy and Spain. PBMCs, B-cell-depleted T cells, or T cells were the source of the cDNA or gDNA that made up the material.

Original data processing: Estimation of nucleated cell counts relied on the amplification of reference gene primers. Measured with immunoSEQ multiplex PCR; TCRdb has only the in-frame clones, and not every one. V, J and clone size are taken as reported in that table, and D and trimming were inferred from the DNA itself. The sample consists of around 270,000 clones, around nine tenths of them appearing once. Germline assignment: CDR1 PRHDT and CDR2 FYEKMQ (reference sequence). V lost 5 bases and J lost 4; bases outside the gene matches: 10. This CDR3 has 15 residues. J is TRBJ1-2 and V is TRBV13; 7 nucleotides agree with TRBD1. The clonotype was recovered from a man aged 25 to 40 with active or convalescent COVID-19. Input material: peripheral blood. CDR3 amino acids: CASSGRQGPSYGYTF. CDR3 sequence (DNA): TGTGCCAGCAGCGGCCGACAGGGACCGTCCTATGGCTACACCTTC.